One and the same sample provided the 28 T cell receptor beta chains below, sequenced in a study of blood T cell repertoires in COVID-19. Profiled with immunoSEQ multiplex PCR; TCRdb holds only in-frame clones, not every one. The profile shows some 250,000 clones, 70% to 90% of them singletons. The sequencing input was peripheral blood. All receptors come from a woman aged 30 to 39 with COVID-19, enrolled during active disease.

CDR3 DNA: TGTGCCAGCAGCGCCACGGGTGCCCAAGAGACCCAGTACTTC. This sequence encodes CASSATGAQETQYF. V is TRBV9 and J is TRBJ2-5; unclear D gene. The CDR3 length is 14 residues. V lost 3 bases, J lost 1 base, and 10 bases lay in between. Germline values: CDR1 SGDLS, CDR2 YYNGEE.

The chain uses TRBV10-1 and TRBJ1-5, with D perhaps matching TRBD1 (5 bases). V was clipped by 6 bases and J by 6 bases, with 9 bases between them. This CDR3 is 12 amino acids long. Germline values: CDR1 WNHNN, CDR2 SYGVQD (reference sequence). CDR3 sequence: CASSRVSQPQHF. CDR3 nucleotides: TGCGCCAGCAGCAGGGTCAGTCAGCCCCAGCATTTT.

This rearrangement joins TRBV11-2 to TRBJ2-7; perhaps TRBD2 as D (6 bases). There are 13 residues in the CDR3. CDR1 SGHAT and CDR2 FQNNGV come from the germline V gene. Trimming removed 3 bases from V and 4 bases from J, with 10 bases in between. The CDR3: CASSFGAGYEQYF. The CDR3 DNA reads as TGTGCCAGCAGCTTTGGGGCGGGGTACGAGCAGTACTTC.

This chain connects TRBV11-3 to TRBJ2-1; possible D gene TRBD2, 6 bases. Trimming pared 4 bases from V and 15 bases from J, leaving 19 bases between. This CDR3 contains 13 residues. CDR1 and CDR2 from the germline V gene are SGHNT and YENEEA. CDR3 in amino acids: CASSSGELANLFF. The CDR3 DNA follows: TGTGCCAGCAGCTCCGGGGAACTAGCAAACCTGTTCTTC.

The V call is TRBV9, the J call TRBJ2-3; no clear D gene. This CDR3 spans 13 amino acids. Per the germline V gene, CDR1 is SGDLS and CDR2 is YYNGEE. V dropped 0 bases and J dropped 4 bases, with 6 bases sitting between them. In DNA, the CDR3 is TGTGCCAGCAGCGTAGTCCCCGCAGATACGCAGTATTTT. As protein: CASSVVPADTQYF.

The chain employs TRBV4-1 and TRBJ2-7; 7 nucleotides match TRBD1. The CDR3 spans 16 residues. Unmatched junction bases numbered 18, after V lost 10 bases and J lost 3 bases. CDR1 and CDR2 from the germline V gene are MGHRA and YSYEKL. The CDR3 DNA reads TGCGCCACCAACGGGACAGTGAGGACCGTAAGCTACGAGCAGTACTTC. This sequence encodes CATNGTVRTVSYEQYF.

The rearrangement links TRBV30 to TRBJ2-3, with D perhaps matching TRBD2 (6 bases). CDR1 is GTSNPN and CDR2 is SVGIG in the germline V gene (reference sequence). Trimming pared 3 bases from V and 13 bases from J, leaving 17 bases between. The CDR3 has 12 residues. The CDR3 spells CAWRPLPGSEYF. The CDR3 coding sequence is TGTGCCTGGAGACCCCTCCCCGGGAGTGAGTATTTT.

V gene TRBV6-5 combines with J gene TRBJ2-7; TRBD1 might be the D (6 bases). Germline-derived CDR1 and CDR2 are MNHEY and SVGAGI. This CDR3 spans 14 amino acids. Between the trimmed V and J ends, which lost 4 bases and 2 bases, there was a span of 12 bases. CDR3 region: CASSWGRGTYEQYF. CDR3 sequence (DNA): TGTGCCAGCAGTTGGGGGCGAGGGACCTACGAGCAGTACTTC.

The V gene is TRBV24-1, the J gene TRBJ2-1; D uncertain. Looked up from germline, CDR1 is KGHDR and CDR2 is SFDVKD. The CDR3 has 13 amino acids. Trimming pared 3 bases from V and 14 bases from J, leaving 16 bases between. CDR3 region: CATSDPDEQRKFF. The CDR3 region has the DNA TGTGCCACCAGTGATCCCGACGAACAGAGAAAGTTCTTC.

The chain carries TRBV3-1 (or the pseudogene TRBV3-2) and TRBJ1-3; the D gene is possibly TRBD1 (6 bases). The germline gives CDR1 LGHDT, CDR2 YNNKEL (reference sequence). The CDR3 is made up of 17 amino acids. Between the trimmed V and J ends, which lost 0 bases and 7 bases, there was a span of 19 bases. The CDR3 DNA sequence: TGTGCCAGCAGCCAAGAGGGCGTCAGGGGCCGGTCGAACACCATATATTTT. It specifies CASSQEGVRGRSNTIYF.

CDR3 in amino acids: CSASPPDRLGYGYTF. CDR3 DNA sequence: TGCAGTGCTAGTCCCCCAGACAGACTTGGCTATGGCTACACCTTC. The chain recombines TRBV20-1 with TRBJ1-2; a weak D match, TRBD1 (5 bases). V dropped 3 bases and J dropped 4 bases, with 18 bases sitting between them. Germline V CDR1 and CDR2: DFQATT, SNEGSKA (reference sequence). The CDR3 is 15 residues long.

This rearrangement joins TRBV19 to TRBJ2-1; weak D call: TRBD2 (6 bases). V was pared by 5 bases and J by 2 bases, with 7 bases between. Germline V CDR1 and CDR2: LNHDA, SQIVND (reference sequence). The CDR3 has 13 amino acids. CDR3 coding DNA: TGTGCCAGTAGTTTAGCGGCCTACAATGAGCAGTTCTTC. As protein: CASSLAAYNEQFF.

The gene calls are TRBV6-5 and TRBJ2-7; 9 bases agree with TRBD1. From germline, CDR1 is MNHEY and CDR2 SVGAGI. This CDR3 comprises 15 residues. The junction had 3 bases not matched to a gene; V was cut back by 0 bases and J by 3 bases. CDR3 in amino acids: CASSYSGTGHYEQYF. For the CDR3, the DNA is TGTGCCAGCAGTTACTCCGGGACAGGGCACTACGAGCAGTACTTC.

Only one count was recorded for this clone. This chain joins TRBV6-6 and TRBJ1-2; TRBD1 matches at 9 bases. Germline CDR1 MNHNY, CDR2 SVGAGI (reference sequence). Germline trimming cut 6 bases from V and 7 bases from J; bases unmatched to any gene: 6. The CDR3 spans 13 residues. The CDR3 DNA sequence: TGTGCCAGCAGGGATCCGGGACAGGGTGGCTACACCTTC. It translates to CASRDPGQGGYTF.

This clone is categorized as medium-sized (0.01 to 0.1%). The chain has TRBV11-2 and TRBJ2-2; D perhaps matches TRBD2 (6 bases). Germline CDR1 reads SGHAT; CDR2 reads FQNNGV. V was shortened by 3 bases and J by 4 bases, with 12 bases between the two germline ends. The CDR3 runs 15 residues. The CDR3 sequence: CASSFGGVGTGELFF. The CDR3 DNA follows: TGTGCCAGCAGCTTCGGGGGAGTGGGCACCGGGGAGCTGTTTTTT. Supplemented by reference TRBV11-2 and TRBJ2-2, the full variable domain reads EAGVAQSPRYKIIEKRQSVAFWCNPISGHATLYWYQQILGQGPKLLIQFQNNGVVDDSQLPKDRFSAERLKGVDSTLKIQPAKLEDSAVYLCASSFGGVGTGELFFGEGSRLTVL.

J is TRBJ2-5 and V is TRBV7-9; D may be TRBD2 (7 bases). CDR3 length: 15 amino acids. Trimming left V 4 bases short and J 2 bases short, with 14 bases between. CDR1 SEHNR and CDR2 FQNEAQ come from the germline V gene (reference sequence). The CDR3 DNA follows: TGTGCCAGCAGCTATGGGGGAGGGGGACAAGAGACCCAGTACTTC. Amino acids: CASSYGGGGQETQYF.

The chain uses TRBV27 and TRBJ2-1, with 10 bases aligning to TRBD2. J lost 8 bases, V lost 4 bases, and 8 bases had no gene match. Germline-derived CDR1 and CDR2 are MNHEY and SMNVEV (reference sequence). The CDR3 consists of 15 residues. The CDR3 region is CASSWSSGGRDEQFF. The CDR3 coding sequence is TGTGCCAGCAGTTGGTCTAGCGGGGGAAGGGATGAGCAGTTCTTC.

V gene TRBV2 combines with J gene TRBJ1-6; D uncertain. Germline loops: CDR1 SNHLY, CDR2 FYNNEI. The CDR3 extends over 13 amino acids. The V end lost 5 bases, the J end lost 11 bases, and 13 bases lay between the germline ends. The CDR3 coding sequence is TGTGCCAGCAGTTCCCTCCCGACTGCACCCCTCCACTTT. It is translated as CASSSLPTAPLHF.

The chain carries TRBV7-8 and TRBJ2-2; tentative D call: TRBD2 (6 bases). CDR1 is SGHVS and CDR2 is FQNEAQ in the germline V gene. The V gene lost 3 bases and the J gene lost 4 bases, with 12 bases spanning the gap. The CDR3 has 15 residues. The CDR3 region has the DNA TGTGCCAGCAGCTTTTGGTCGGGGGTCACCGGGGAGCTGTTTTTT. Its translation is CASSFWSGVTGELFF. The whole variable domain, remainder taken from reference TRBV7-8 and TRBJ2-2, is GAGVSQSPRYKVAKRGQDVALRCDPISGHVSLFWYQQALGQGPEFLTYFQNEAQLDKSGLPSDRFFAERPEGSVSTLKIQRTQQEDSAVYLCASSFWSGVTGELFFGEGSRLTVL.

The chain couples TRBV15 to TRBJ2-3; unclear D gene. Germline CDR1 LNHNV, CDR2 YYDKDF (reference sequence). This CDR3 comprises 17 residues. V lost 8 bases, J lost 2 bases, and 23 bases lay in between. The CDR3 bases are TGTGCCACCGAGACAAATAAGAACACCTATTCCACAGATACGCAGTATTTT. Protein product: CATETNKNTYSTDTQYF.

This chain joins TRBV21-1 and TRBJ1-4; the DNA was not compared with TRBD1, the D call given in the table. TRBV21-1 is flagged as a pseudogene. This CDR3 region has 15 residues. The CDR3, as DNA: TGTGCCAGCAGCAACAAACAGGGGGCCCCCGAAAAACTGTTTTTT. Its protein is CASSNKQGAPEKLFF.

This clone was seen a few times. V and J are TRBV28 and TRBJ1-2; D remains unclear. V shed 3 bases and J shed 8 bases, with 13 bases lying between them. Per germline, CDR1 MDHEN and CDR2 SYDVKM. CDR3 length: 13 residues. In DNA form, the CDR3 reads TGTGCCAGCAGTTTCCCCAGCAGCGGGGGCTACACCTTC. Translating it yields CASSFPSSGGYTF.

The sample holds one count of this clone. The rearrangement joins TRBV18 to TRBJ1-2; D remains unclear. V gave up 5 bases and J gave up 3 bases, with 16 bases separating them. Germline values: CDR1 KGHSH, CDR2 LQKENI. The CDR3 spans 15 residues. CDR3 region: CASSSRGPIHYGYTF. The CDR3 bases are TGTGCCAGCTCATCACGAGGTCCAATCCACTATGGCTACACCTTC.

This clone was found a few times. J is TRBJ1-5 and V is TRBV2; D perhaps matches TRBD1 (5 bases). The CDR3 has 13 amino acids. The V gene's germline CDR1 is SNHLY and CDR2 FYNNEI. Between the trimmed V and J ends, which lost 1 base and 9 bases, there was a span of 10 bases. The DNA for the CDR3 is TGTGCCAGCAGTGAAGGGGGGGTTCTGCCCCAGCATTTT. It yields the protein CASSEGGVLPQHF.

In its sample, this clone was seen a few times. This chain uses TRBV3-1 (or the pseudogene TRBV3-2) with TRBJ2-2; D possibly corresponds to TRBD2 (6 bases). Between the trimmed V and J ends, which lost 6 bases and 7 bases, there was a span of 21 bases. The CDR3 has 16 amino acids. Germline V gene sequence: CDR1 LGHDT, CDR2 YNNKEL (reference sequence). CDR3 region: CASRTVTGTEIGELFF. In nucleotides, the CDR3 is TGTGCCAGCAGGACTGTAACCGGGACTGAGATCGGGGAGCTGTTTTTT.

This chain links TRBV7-8 with TRBJ2-5; 7 positions match TRBD2. The junction had 18 bases not matched to a gene; V was cut back by 4 bases and J by 4 bases. The CDR3 extends over 18 amino acids. Germline CDR1 and CDR2: SGHVS and FQNEAQ. For the CDR3, the DNA is TGTGCCAGCAGCTCCTCCCGAGTGACTAGCCCCTTACGAGAGACCCAGTACTTC. It yields the protein CASSSSRVTSPLRETQYF.

A single count supports this clone. The chain combines TRBV9 with TRBJ1-4; 9 bases match TRBD1. The CDR3 is made up of 17 amino acids. Germline loops: CDR1 SGDLS, CDR2 YYNGEE. J was trimmed by 7 bases and V by 4 bases; bases with no gene match: 14. Here the CDR3 DNA reads TGTGCCAGCAGCAGCCGACTTACAGGGGGCGGAGGTGAAAAACTGTTTTTT. It specifies CASSSRLTGGGGEKLFF.

V is TRBV4-1 and J is TRBJ2-5, with 7 nucleotides matching TRBD2. CDR1 and CDR2 from the germline V gene are MGHRA and YSYEKL. This CDR3 is built from 16 residues. Losses at the gene ends were 0 bases for V and 4 bases for J; bases not matched to a gene: 8. The CDR3 sequence is CASSQDGYGGGETQYF. The CDR3 bases are TGCGCCAGCAGCCAAGATGGGTATGGCGGGGGAGAGACCCAGTACTTC.